This TCR beta chain stems from a study of shared clonotypes between healthy human individuals. V was cut by 8 bases and J by 3 bases, with 14 bases left in between. In germline, CDR1 is MNHEY, CDR2 SVGAGI. The CDR3 sequence is 13 residues long. Study results and limitations: Only a few donors were included, so the genetic and exposure-history diversity represented was limited.

Comments on this clone: Its cognate antigen is unknown.

The assay used deep level. Method: immunoSEQ multiplex PCR; TCRdb's copy keeps in-frame clones and lacks some. The sample consists of some 500,000 clones, about 96% of them appearing once. There were no recent acute infections or vaccinations among the donors, who were healthy HIV-negative adults. This receptor was obtained from a young woman in good health. What was sequenced was naive CD4+ T cells sorted from blood. Documented subset: CD45RA+ positively selected. The chain uses TRBV6-5 and TRBJ2-7; a weak D match, TRBD2 (6 bases). The DNA for the CDR3 is TGTGCCAGCGGACTATATCAGAACTACGAGCAGTACTTC. This sequence encodes CASGLYQNYEQYF.